This TCR beta chain was captured by sequencing in a study of Graves' ophthalmopathy and Graves' hyperthyroidism. Study-wide findings and caveats: Ophthalmopathy progression prediction by the model yielded a sensitivity of 60% to 71% and a specificity of around 72%.

The CDR3 contains 16 residues. Per germline, CDR1 MGHRA and CDR2 YSYEKL. The V end lost 0 bases, the J end lost 7 bases, and 18 bases lay between the germline ends. Amplification from RNA transcripts yielded the TCR beta CDR3 regions. Investigators did first-round RT-PCR with HTBI primers, then second-round multiplex PCR. TCRdb re-called the multiplex PCR reads through MiXCR, storing one row per CDR3 protein. Of about 240,000 distinct CDR3 sequences detected, about 47% appear once; the ten largest clones hold roughly half. Presentation of ophthalmopathy in the donors involved moderate-to-severe activity, CAS ≥3, NOSPECS ≥4 and a duration under 3 months. Points on this clonotype: Its specificity is unknown.

Sequencing was done on a sample of peripheral blood. This clonotype was obtained from an adult man with Graves' ophthalmopathy. The J gene is TRBJ1-2, the V gene TRBV4-1; TRBD1 might be the D (5 bases). Written as DNA, the CDR3 is TGCGCCAGCAGCCAAGATTCCCAGGGCCTGAGTTCTGGCTACACCTTC. This translates into CASSQDSQGLSSGYTF.